This T cell receptor beta chain was identified during a study of vaccination and CD4 T cells after COVID-19. The wider study: SARS-CoV-2, HCoV-NL63, HCoV-OC43 and HCoV-229E supplied the overlapping spike peptides used to stimulate cells. Some control cultures received a CEFX pool, which served as the positive control. Others received an HIV-1 Nef pool or no peptide.

With 2 bases removed from V and 7 bases from J, the gap between germline ends came to 21 bases. In germline, CDR1 is LNHDA, CDR2 SQIVND (reference sequence). The CDR3 totals 16 residues. Cultured CD4+ T-cell DNA underwent Oncomine TCR Beta short-read sequencing. After culture, CD4+ T cells served as the source for genomic DNA extraction. TCRdb used MiXCR to reprocess the PCR reads, holding one entry per CDR3 protein. The table shows some 10,000 distinct CDR3 sequences, with almost 30% occurring only once. Noted treatment: approximately nine-day PBMC culture with coronavirus spike peptide pools or control peptides (ViraFEST assay). One should note that the unexposed donor's CD4+ T cells were collected before the COVID-19 pandemic (2011-2018). Researchers reported culturing approximately 2 million PBMCs per well with roughly 10 IU/ml IL-2 and roughly 9.8 ug/ml peptide pools. When roughly ten days of culture had elapsed, CD4+ T cells were isolated by negative selection.

This clonotype has only a few counts. The antigen is unknown. The chain has TRBV19 and TRBJ2-7, with D possibly matching TRBD2 (6 bases). The source is a human donor in good health. The sequenced sample was CD4+ T cells from blood, cultured in vitro. In DNA form, the CDR3 reads TGTGCCAGTAGTATAATCGGACGGGACTCCCCCAGGGAGCAGTACTTC. As protein: CASSIIGRDSPREQYF.